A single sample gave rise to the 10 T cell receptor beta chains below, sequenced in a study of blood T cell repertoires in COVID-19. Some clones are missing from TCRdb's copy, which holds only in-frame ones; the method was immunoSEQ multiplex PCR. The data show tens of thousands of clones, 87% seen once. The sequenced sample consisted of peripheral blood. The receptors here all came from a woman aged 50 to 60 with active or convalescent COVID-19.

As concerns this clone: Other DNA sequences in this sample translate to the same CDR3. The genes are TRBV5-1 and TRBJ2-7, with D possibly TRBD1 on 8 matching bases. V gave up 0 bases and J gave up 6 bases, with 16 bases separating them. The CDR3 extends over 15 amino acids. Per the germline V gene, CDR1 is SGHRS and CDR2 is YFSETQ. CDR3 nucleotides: TGCGCCAGCAGCTTGGATTCAGGGGGCGGGGGCGAGCAGTACTTC. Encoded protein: CASSLDSGGGGEQYF. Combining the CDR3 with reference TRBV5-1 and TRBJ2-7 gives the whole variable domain KAGVTQTPRYLIKTRGQQVTLSCSPISGHRSVSWYQQTPGQGLQFLFEYFSETQRNKGNFPGRFSGRQFSNSRSEMNVSTLELGDSALYLCASSLDSGGGGEQYFGPGTRLTVT.

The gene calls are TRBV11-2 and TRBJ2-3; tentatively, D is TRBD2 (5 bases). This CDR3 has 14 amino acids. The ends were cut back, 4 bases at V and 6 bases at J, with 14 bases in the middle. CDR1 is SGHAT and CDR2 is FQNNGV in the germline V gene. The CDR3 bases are TGTGCCAGCAGCTCGGGAAGCTCTTGGGATACGCAGTATTTT. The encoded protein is CASSSGSSWDTQYF.

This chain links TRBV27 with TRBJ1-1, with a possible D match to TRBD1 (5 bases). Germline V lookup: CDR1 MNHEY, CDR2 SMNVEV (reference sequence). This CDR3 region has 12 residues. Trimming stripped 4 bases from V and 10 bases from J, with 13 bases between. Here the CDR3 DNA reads TGTGCCAGCAGTTCACAGGCGGGGGGAGCTTTCTTT. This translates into CASSSQAGGAFF.

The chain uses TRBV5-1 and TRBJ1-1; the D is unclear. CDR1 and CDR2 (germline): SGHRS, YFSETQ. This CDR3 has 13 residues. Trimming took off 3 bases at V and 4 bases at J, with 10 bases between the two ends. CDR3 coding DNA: TGCGCCAGCAGCTCTACCTTCGGCACTGAAGCTTTCTTT. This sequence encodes CASSSTFGTEAFF.

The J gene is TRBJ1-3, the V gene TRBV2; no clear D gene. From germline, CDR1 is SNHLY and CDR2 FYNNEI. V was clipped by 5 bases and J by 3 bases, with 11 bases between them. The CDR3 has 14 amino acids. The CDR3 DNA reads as TGTGCCAGCAGTCCCCGGGTGAATGGAAACACCATATATTTT. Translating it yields CASSPRVNGNTIYF.

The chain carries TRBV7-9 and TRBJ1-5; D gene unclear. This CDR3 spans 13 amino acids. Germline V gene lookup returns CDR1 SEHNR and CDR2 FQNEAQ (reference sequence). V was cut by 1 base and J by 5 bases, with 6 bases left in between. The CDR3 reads CASSLEADQPQHF. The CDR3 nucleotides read TGTGCCAGCAGCTTAGAGGCGGATCAGCCCCAGCATTTT.

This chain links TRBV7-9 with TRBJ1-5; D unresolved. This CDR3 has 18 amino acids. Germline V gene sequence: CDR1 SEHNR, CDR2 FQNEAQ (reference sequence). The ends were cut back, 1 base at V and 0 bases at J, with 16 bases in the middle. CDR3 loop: CASSLEKWRIFSNQPQHF. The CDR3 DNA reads TGTGCCAGCAGCTTAGAGAAGTGGCGGATCTTTAGCAATCAGCCCCAGCATTTT.

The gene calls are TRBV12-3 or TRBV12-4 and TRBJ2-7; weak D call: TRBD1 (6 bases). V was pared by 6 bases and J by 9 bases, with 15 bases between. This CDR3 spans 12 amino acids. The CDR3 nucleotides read TGTGCCAGCAGCTACTCCAGGGGAAGGCAGTACTTC. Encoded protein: CASSYSRGRQYF.

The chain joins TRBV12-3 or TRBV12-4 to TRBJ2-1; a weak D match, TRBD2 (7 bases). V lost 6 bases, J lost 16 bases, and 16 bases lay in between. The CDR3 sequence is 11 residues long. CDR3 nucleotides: TGTGCCAGCAGCGCGGGGGCGGCATACTTCTTC. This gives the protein CASSAGAAYFF.

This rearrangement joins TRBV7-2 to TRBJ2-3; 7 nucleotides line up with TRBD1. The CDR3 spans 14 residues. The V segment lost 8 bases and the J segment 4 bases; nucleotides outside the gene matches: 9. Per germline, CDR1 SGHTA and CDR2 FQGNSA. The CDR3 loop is CASLYRGESDTQYF. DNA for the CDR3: TGTGCCAGCCTATACAGGGGTGAATCAGATACGCAGTATTTT.